This TCR beta chain was identified in a study of STAT5B mutations in CD4+ large granular lymphocyte leukemia. In this sample, this clone turned up once. Germline CDR1 SNHLY, CDR2 FYNNEI. V shed 5 bases and J 2 bases; nucleotides not matched to a gene: 4. The CDR3 has 16 residues. Sequencing was at survey level. Generated by immunoSEQ multiplex PCR, the TCRdb table keeps only in-frame clones and is missing some. The top ten clones hold 0.55% of a sample with tens of thousands of clones, under 85% of them seen once. Material for sequencing was CD4+ T cells from blood buffy coats. The rearrangement joins TRBV2 to TRBJ2-3; 13 bases match TRBD2. The TCR was taken from a human donor in good health. The CDR3 protein is CASSMTSGRSTDTQYF. CDR3 sequence (DNA): TGTGCCAGCAGTATGACTAGCGGGAGGTCCACAGATACGCAGTATTTT.